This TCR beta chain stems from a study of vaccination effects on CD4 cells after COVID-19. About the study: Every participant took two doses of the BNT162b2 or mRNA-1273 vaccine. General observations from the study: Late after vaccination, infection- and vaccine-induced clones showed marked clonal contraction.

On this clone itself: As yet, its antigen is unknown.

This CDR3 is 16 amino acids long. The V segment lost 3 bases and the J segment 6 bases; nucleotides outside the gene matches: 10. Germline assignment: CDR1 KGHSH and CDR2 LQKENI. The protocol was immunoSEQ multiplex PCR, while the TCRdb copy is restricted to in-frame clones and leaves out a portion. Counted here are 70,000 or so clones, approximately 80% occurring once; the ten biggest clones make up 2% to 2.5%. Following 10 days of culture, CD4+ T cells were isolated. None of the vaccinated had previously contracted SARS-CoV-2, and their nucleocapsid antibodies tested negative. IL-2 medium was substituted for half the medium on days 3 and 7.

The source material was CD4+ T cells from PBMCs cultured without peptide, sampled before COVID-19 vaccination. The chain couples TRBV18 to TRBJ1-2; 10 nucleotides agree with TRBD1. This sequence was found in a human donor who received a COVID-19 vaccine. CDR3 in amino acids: CASSPTWTGGDDGYTF. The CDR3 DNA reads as TGTGCCAGCTCACCCACGTGGACAGGGGGGGATGATGGCTACACCTTC.